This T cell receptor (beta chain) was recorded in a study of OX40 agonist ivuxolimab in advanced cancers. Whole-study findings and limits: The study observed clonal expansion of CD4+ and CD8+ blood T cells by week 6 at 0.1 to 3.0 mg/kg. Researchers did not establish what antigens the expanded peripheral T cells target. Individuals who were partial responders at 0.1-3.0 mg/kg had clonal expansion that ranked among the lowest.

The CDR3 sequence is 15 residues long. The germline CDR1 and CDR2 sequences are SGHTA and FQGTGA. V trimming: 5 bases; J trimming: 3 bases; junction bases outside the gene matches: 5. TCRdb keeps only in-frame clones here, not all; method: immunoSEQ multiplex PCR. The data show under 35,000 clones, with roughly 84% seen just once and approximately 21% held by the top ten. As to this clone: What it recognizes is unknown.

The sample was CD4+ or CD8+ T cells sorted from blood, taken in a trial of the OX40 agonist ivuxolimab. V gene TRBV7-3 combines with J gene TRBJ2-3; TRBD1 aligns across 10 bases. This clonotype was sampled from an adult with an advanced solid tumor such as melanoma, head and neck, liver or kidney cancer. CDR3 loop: CASSPGQGSTDTQYF. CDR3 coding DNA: TGTGCCAGCAGCCCGGGACAGGGGTCTACAGATACGCAGTATTTT.